A selection of T cell receptor beta chains follows, all from one sample in a study of T cell changes during pregnancy in multiple sclerosis. Sequencing was performed with immunoSEQ multiplex PCR; in TCRdb, only in-frame clones are kept and a portion is missing. The table lists some 100,000 clones, more than 80% of them singletons. This sample comprised peripheral blood, obtained in the second trimester of pregnancy. These receptors all stem from a female donor with multiple sclerosis, enrolled in a pregnancy study. The CDR3 runs from the conserved cysteine through the conserved F or W. A D gene is named only where the DNA matches it firmly. Clone size is given for some rows only: seen once, a few or many times, or a class if the clone is expanded.

cdr3_nt cdr3_aa clone_size v_call d_call j_call
TGTGCCAGCAGTGGCCCGACAGGGGGAAGGGAGACCCAGTACTTC CASSGPTGGRETQYF NA TRBV28 TRBD1 TRBJ2-5
TGTGCCAGCAGCGCCAGACAGGGGCGGTTGACCGGGGAGCTGTTTTTT CASSARQGRLTGELFF NA TRBV9 TRBD1 TRBJ2-2
TGTGCCAGCAGTCCCCGACAGGGCGGTGGCACCGGGGAGCTGTTTTTT CASSPRQGGGTGELFF NA TRBV27 TRBD1 TRBJ2-2
TGTGCCAGCAGCTTAGAGCCCTCCCGGGGGGCCAACGTCCTGACTTTC CASSLEPSRGANVLTF NA TRBV7-9 NA TRBJ2-6
TGTGCCACCAGCAGAGGGTCAGGATACGAGCAGTACTTC CATSRGSGYEQYF NA TRBV15 NA TRBJ2-7
TGTGCCAGCAGCCTGGACAGCCGGAACTATGGCTACACCTTC CASSLDSRNYGYTF NA TRBV28 NA TRBJ1-2
TGTGCCAGCAGTTCAAGCAGCGGGAGGGCGGGTGAGCAGTTCTTC CASSSSSGRAGEQFF NA TRBV27 TRBD2 TRBJ2-1
TGTGCCATCAGTGAGTCGACAGCGGGAGATGGGGAGACCCAGTACTTC CAISESTAGDGETQYF NA TRBV10-3 TRBD2 TRBJ2-5
TGCAGTGCTAACTCAGGGGTCGACACCTTC CSANSGVDTF NA TRBV20-1 NA TRBJ1-2
TGCGCCAGCAATACAGGGAGCTCCTACGAGCAGTACTTC CASNTGSSYEQYF NA TRBV5-1 NA TRBJ2-7
TGTGCCAGCAGTTACAGGGGGCGCCTTGCCTACGAGCAGTACTTC CASSYRGRLAYEQYF NA TRBV6-5 TRBD1 TRBJ2-7
TGTGCCAGCAGCCTAGGGGCACACAATGAGCAGTTCTTC CASSLGAHNEQFF NA TRBV21-1 NA TRBJ2-1
TGCGCCAGCAGCCCGTACCTGCCCGGGACTAGCGGGACCAGCACAGATACGCAGTATTTT CASSPYLPGTSGTSTDTQYF once TRBV4-1 TRBD2 TRBJ2-3
TGTGCCAGCAGTTACGGGGCGGGAGGGCTCAATGAGCAGTTCTTC CASSYGAGGLNEQFF NA TRBV6-5 TRBD2 TRBJ2-1
TGTGCCAGCAGTGAACTGAGCGCCGACACCGGGGAGCTGTTTTTT CASSELSADTGELFF NA TRBV2 NA TRBJ2-2
TGTGCCAGCAGCGTTAGCGGGAGAAACTACGAGCAGTACTTC CASSVSGRNYEQYF NA TRBV9 TRBD2 TRBJ2-7
TGCGCCAGCAGCTCGACAGGCCTAGCCAAAAACATTCAGTACTTC CASSSTGLAKNIQYF NA TRBV5-1 NA TRBJ2-4
TGTGCCAGTAGTGGATTAGCGGGAGGCGAGCAGTACTTC CASSGLAGGEQYF NA TRBV19 TRBD2 TRBJ2-7